This T cell receptor (beta chain) was retrieved from a study of blood T cell repertoires in COVID-19. Background on the study: Sites across the United States, Italy and Spain contributed samples from acute and convalescent COVID-19. PBMCs, B-cell-depleted T cells, or T cells were the source of the cDNA or gDNA that made up the material.

The length of the CDR3 is 14 residues. Germline assignment: CDR1 KGHDR and CDR2 SFDVKD. Between the trimmed V and J ends, which lost 4 bases and 3 bases, there was a span of 12 bases. Original processing methods: Amplifying reference gene primers gave estimates of nucleated cell counts. Sequencing was performed with immunoSEQ multiplex PCR; in TCRdb, only in-frame clones are kept and a portion is missing. That table gives V, J and clone size, and the DNA gave D and trimming. The data contain hundreds of thousands of clones, around 85% of them singletons. The TCR comes from a man in his forties who had recovered from COVID-19. This chain joins TRBV24-1 and TRBJ2-7; D might be TRBD1 (6 bases). Sequencing input: PBMCs or T cells enriched from blood (not recorded which). CDR3 nucleotide sequence: TGTGCCACCAGTGACTCGAAGGACAGCTACGAGCAGTACTTC. Encoded protein: CATSDSKDSYEQYF.